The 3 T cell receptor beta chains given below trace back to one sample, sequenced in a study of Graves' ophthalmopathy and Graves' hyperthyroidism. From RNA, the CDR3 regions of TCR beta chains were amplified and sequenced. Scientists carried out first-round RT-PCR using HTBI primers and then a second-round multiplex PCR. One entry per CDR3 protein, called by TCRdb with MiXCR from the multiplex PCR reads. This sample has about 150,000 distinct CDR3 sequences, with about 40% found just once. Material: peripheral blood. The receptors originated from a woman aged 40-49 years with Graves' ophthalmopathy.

CDR3 sequence (DNA): TGTGCCAGCAGTTCTGGGCGGGAGATAGCCAAAAACATTCAGTACTTC. Translation gives CASSSGREIAKNIQYF. The chain carries TRBV3-1 and TRBJ2-4, with 7 bases aligning to TRBD2. This CDR3 is 16 amino acids long. Germline CDR1 LGHDT, CDR2 YNNKEL (reference sequence). The junction had 8 bases not matched to a gene; V was cut back by 6 bases and J by 0 bases.

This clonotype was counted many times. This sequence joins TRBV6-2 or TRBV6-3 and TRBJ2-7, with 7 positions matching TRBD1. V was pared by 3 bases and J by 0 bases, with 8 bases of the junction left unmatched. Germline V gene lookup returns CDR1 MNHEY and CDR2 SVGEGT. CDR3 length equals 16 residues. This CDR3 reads CASSYSTRTGSYEQYF. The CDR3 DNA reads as TGTGCCAGCAGTTATTCAACACGGACAGGCTCCTACGAGCAGTACTTC.

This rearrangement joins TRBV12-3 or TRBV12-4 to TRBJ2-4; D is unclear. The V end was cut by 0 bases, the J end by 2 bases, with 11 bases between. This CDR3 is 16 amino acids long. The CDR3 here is CASSLALAGSKNIQYF. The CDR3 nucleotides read TGTGCCAGCAGTTTAGCTCTGGCAGGCTCCAAAAACATTCAGTACTTC.